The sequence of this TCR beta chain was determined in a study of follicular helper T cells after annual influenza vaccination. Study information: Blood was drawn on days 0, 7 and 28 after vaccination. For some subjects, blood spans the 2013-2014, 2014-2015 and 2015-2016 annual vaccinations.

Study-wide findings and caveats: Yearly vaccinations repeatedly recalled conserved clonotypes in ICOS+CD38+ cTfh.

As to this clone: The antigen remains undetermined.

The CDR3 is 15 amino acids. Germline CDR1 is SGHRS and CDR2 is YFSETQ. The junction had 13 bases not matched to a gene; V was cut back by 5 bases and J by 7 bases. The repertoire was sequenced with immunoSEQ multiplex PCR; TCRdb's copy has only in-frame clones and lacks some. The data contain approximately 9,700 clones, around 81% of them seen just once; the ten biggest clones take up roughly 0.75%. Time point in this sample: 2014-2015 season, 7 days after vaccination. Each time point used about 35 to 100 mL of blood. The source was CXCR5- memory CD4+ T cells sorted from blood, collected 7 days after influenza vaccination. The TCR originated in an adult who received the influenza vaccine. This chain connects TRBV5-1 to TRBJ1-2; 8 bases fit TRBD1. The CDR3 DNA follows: TGCGCCAGCAGTATGAATGGCGACAGGGGAAGTGGCTACACCTTC. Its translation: CASSMNGDRGSGYTF.